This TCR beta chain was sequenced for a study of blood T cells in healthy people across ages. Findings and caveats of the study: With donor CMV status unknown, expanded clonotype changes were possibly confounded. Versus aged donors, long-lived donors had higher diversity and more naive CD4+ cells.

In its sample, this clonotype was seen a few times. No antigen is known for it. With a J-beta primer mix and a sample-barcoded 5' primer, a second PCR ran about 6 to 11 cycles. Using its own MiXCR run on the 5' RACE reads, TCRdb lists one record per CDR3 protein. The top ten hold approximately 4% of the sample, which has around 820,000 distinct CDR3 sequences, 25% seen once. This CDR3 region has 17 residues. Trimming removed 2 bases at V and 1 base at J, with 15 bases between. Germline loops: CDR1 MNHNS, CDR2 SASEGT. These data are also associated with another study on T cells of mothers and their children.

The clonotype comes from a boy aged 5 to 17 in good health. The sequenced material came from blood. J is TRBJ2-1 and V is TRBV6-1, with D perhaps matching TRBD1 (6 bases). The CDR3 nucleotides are TGTGCCAGCAGTGAAAACGGACAGAGAATTTCCTACAATGAGCAGTTCTTC. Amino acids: CASSENGQRISYNEQFF.